A selection of T cell receptor beta chains follows, all from one sample in a study of blood T cell repertoires in COVID-19. Assay: immunoSEQ multiplex PCR; the TCRdb copy retains only in-frame clones and omits some. The repertoire holds approximately 94,000 clones, with around four fifths as singletons. The sample taken for sequencing was peripheral blood. The receptors originated from a man in his fifties or sixties with active or convalescent COVID-19. The CDR3 runs from the conserved cysteine through the conserved F or W. A D gene is named only where the DNA matches it firmly. For some rows the clone size is stated as once, few or many, or as a class when expanded; others skip it.

clone_size j_call v_call d_call cdr3_nt cdr3_aa
once TRBJ1-1 TRBV7-9 NA TGTGCCAGCAGCTTAGCGGTAGGGACAAACACTGAAGCTTTCTTT CASSLAVGTNTEAFF
NA TRBJ2-4 TRBV19 TRBD2 TGTGCCAGTAGTATAGGACTAGCGAAAAACATTCAGTACTTC CASSIGLAKNIQYF
NA TRBJ2-1 TRBV18 TRBD2 TGTGCCAGCTCCCCGACCAGCGGCGGGAGGCATGAGCAGTTCTTC CASSPTSGGRHEQFF
NA TRBJ2-7 TRBV2 NA TGTGCCAGCAGTCAAGGACAGCTCTACGAGCAGTACTTC CASSQGQLYEQYF
NA TRBJ2-1 TRBV24-1 TRBD2 TGTGCCACCAGTGATGGACTAAGCGGGATCTCCTACAATGAGCAGTTCTTC CATSDGLSGISYNEQFF
NA TRBJ2-1 TRBV24-1 TRBD2 TGTGCCACCAGTGATCCGAGCGGGAGCTTCAATGAGCAGTTCTTC CATSDPSGSFNEQFF
NA TRBJ1-1 TRBV27 TRBD1 TGTGCCAGCAGTCCCCGGACAGGGAGGATGACTGAAGCTTTCTTT CASSPRTGRMTEAFF
NA TRBJ2-3 TRBV19 NA TGTGCCAGTAGTATAGAGGAGGGAACGAGGGATACGCAGTATTTT CASSIEEGTRDTQYF
once TRBJ2-1 TRBV10-3 TRBD2 TGTGCCATCAGTGGGACTAGCGGACGGGATGAGCAGTTCTTC CAISGTSGRDEQFF
NA TRBJ2-7 TRBV3-1/TRBV3-2 TRBD1 TGTGCCAGCAGCCGAAGTGGTCAGGGGGCGAACTACGAGCAGTACTTC CASSRSGQGANYEQYF
few TRBJ2-7 TRBV4-1 TRBD1 TGCGCCAGCAGCCAACCTCCGGGACAGCTACCTTACGAGCAGTACTTC CASSQPPGQLPYEQYF
NA TRBJ1-1 TRBV30 NA TGTGCCTGGAGTCGGTGGGCCACTGAAGCTTTCTTT CAWSRWATEAFF
once TRBJ2-3 TRBV24-1 NA TGTGCCACCAGTGATTTTGGCGGGAGCACAGATACGCAGTATTTT CATSDFGGSTDTQYF